The 9 T cell receptor beta chains given below trace back to one sample, sequenced in a study of T cell responses to AZD1222 COVID-19 vaccine. The data were produced by immunoSEQ multiplex PCR, yet TCRdb's version contains in-frame clones alone and is incomplete. The sample carries some 120,000 clones, approximately 86% recorded once. The sample consisted of peripheral blood, taken on day 0 of AZD1222 vaccination. These receptors came from an adult in good health.

The V and J genes are TRBV3-1 (or the pseudogene TRBV3-2) and TRBJ1-5; the D is unclear. This CDR3 region has 13 residues. Germline lookup yields CDR1 LGHDT and CDR2 YNNKEL (reference sequence). Trimming left V 4 bases short and J 6 bases short, with 10 bases between. The CDR3 protein is CASSLMGGQPQHF. The DNA of the CDR3 is TGTGCCAGCAGCCTAATGGGCGGTCAGCCCCAGCATTTT.

The rearrangement links TRBV4-2 to TRBJ1-2; D may be TRBD1 (5 bases). V was shortened by 0 bases and J by 4 bases, with 15 bases between the two germline ends. CDR3 length: 16 residues. Germline assignment: CDR1 LGHNA and CDR2 YNFKEQ. CDR3 in DNA: TGTGCCAGCAGCCAAGATGTACCAGGGTGGGGCTATGGCTACACCTTC. Protein: CASSQDVPGWGYGYTF.

The gene calls are TRBV7-2 and TRBJ2-5; 9 bases map to TRBD2. CDR1 SGHTA and CDR2 FQGNSA come from the germline V gene. This CDR3 has 15 residues. V was pared by 4 bases and J by 1 base, with 4 bases of the junction left unmatched. CDR3 in amino acids: CASSWRLAVQETQYF. CDR3 coding DNA: TGTGCCAGCAGCTGGAGACTAGCGGTCCAAGAGACCCAGTACTTC.

The chain uses TRBV30 and TRBJ1-6, with 7 bases aligning to TRBD1. This CDR3 is built from 16 residues. J lost 14 bases, V lost 3 bases, and 19 bases had no gene match. Germline V gene sequence: CDR1 GTSNPN, CDR2 SVGIG (reference sequence). The CDR3 nucleotides read TGTGCCTGGAGCCCCAGGGGGGGAGTTCGGGCCGGCACCCTCCACTTT. Its translation: CAWSPRGGVRAGTLHF.

The chain recombines TRBV5-1 with TRBJ2-2; 9 positions agree with TRBD1. The junction had 6 bases not matched to a gene; V was cut back by 5 bases and J by 4 bases. Germline V gene lookup returns CDR1 SGHRS and CDR2 YFSETQ. The CDR3 has 15 amino acids. The CDR3 loop reads CASRPQGASTGELFF. In DNA, the CDR3 is TGCGCCAGCAGACCACAGGGGGCGAGCACCGGGGAGCTGTTTTTT.

V and J are TRBV11-2 and TRBJ2-7; D is unclear. V shed 2 bases and J shed 4 bases, with 18 bases lying between them. The length of the CDR3 is 16 residues. Looked up from germline, CDR1 is SGHAT and CDR2 is FQNNGV. The CDR3 here is CASSLSAPPPPYEQYF. In DNA form, the CDR3 reads TGTGCCAGCAGCTTATCGGCACCGCCGCCTCCTTACGAGCAGTACTTC.

The chain combines TRBV5-6 with TRBJ1-1; TRBD1 agrees at 7 bases. Germline lookup yields CDR1 SGHDT and CDR2 YYEEEE. The CDR3 totals 14 residues. V was pared by 2 bases and J by 4 bases, with 5 bases of the junction left unmatched. CDR3 bases: TGTGCCAGCAGCTTAAGGGGGCTCGGCACTGAAGCTTTCTTT. This gives the protein CASSLRGLGTEAFF.

This chain uses TRBV27 with TRBJ2-7; D gene uncertain. The CDR3 is 15 amino acids. The ends were cut back, 2 bases at V and 0 bases at J, with 11 bases in the middle. Looked up from germline, CDR1 is MNHEY and CDR2 is SMNVEV (reference sequence). The DNA for the CDR3 is TGTGCCAGCAGTTTAAAGGGTCCCCGCTCCTACGAGCAGTACTTC. Translating gives CASSLKGPRSYEQYF.

The gene calls are TRBV6-5 and TRBJ1-6, with 8 bases fitting TRBD1. Germline V lookup: CDR1 MNHEY, CDR2 SVGAGI. The CDR3 is made up of 13 amino acids. The J segment lost 7 bases and the V segment lost 8 bases, leaving 4 bases of the junction unmatched. The CDR3 DNA follows: TGTGCCAGCGGACAGGGACCCAATTCACCCCTCCACTTT. Its protein product is CASGQGPNSPLHF.